This record looks at one T cell receptor (beta chain) sequence and its context. The antigen remains unidentified. Sequencing used immunoSEQ multiplex PCR; TCRdb keeps in-frame clones, though not all of them. This sample yields around 150,000 clones, of which around 88% are seen a single time; more than 2% belongs to the top ten. The data are from a study of cytomegalovirus exposure and HLA in healthy donors. General study results and limits: Reportedly, diagnosis of cytomegalovirus status by the classifier showed high specificity and sensitivity. There were a few CMV-associated chains whose specificity for CMV antigens was confirmed in vitro.

V was shortened by 2 bases and J by 1 base, with 6 bases between the two germline ends. Germline lookup yields CDR1 MGHDK and CDR2 SYGVNS. This CDR3 is 15 amino acids long. This chain links TRBV25-1 with TRBJ2-6; D unclear. The sequencing input was PBMCs. This receptor was obtained from a woman aged 18 to 35 in good health and CMV-seronegative. The CDR3 here is CASSEELSGANVLTF. Written as DNA, the CDR3 is TGTGCCAGCAGTGAAGAACTTTCTGGGGCCAACGTCCTGACTTTC.